This T cell receptor beta chain was documented in a study of cytomegalovirus exposure and HLA in healthy donors. General study findings and limits: DRB1 showed the most TCR associations and HLA-C the fewest in a later analysis, as rates varied by HLA locus.

A remark on this clone: Its antigen is still unknown.

Germline V CDR1 and CDR2: KGHSY, FQNENV. The V and J ends lost 7 bases and 3 bases respectively, with 12 bases between them. CDR3 length equals 13 residues. 60 Vbeta and 13 Jbeta primers were used in PCR. Only in-frame clones appear in the TCRdb table, and some are missing; sequencing was by immunoSEQ multiplex PCR. The top ten hold about 0.45% of the sample, which has about 250,000 clones, 78% seen once. This receptor was taken from a boy between 5 and 17 years old in good health and CMV-seronegative. The rearrangement links TRBV16 to TRBJ1-2; possible D gene TRBD1, 5 bases. Sequenced material: PBMCs. The CDR3 region is CASTPPGHYGYTF. In DNA, the CDR3 is TGTGCCAGCACCCCCCCAGGGCACTATGGCTACACCTTC.